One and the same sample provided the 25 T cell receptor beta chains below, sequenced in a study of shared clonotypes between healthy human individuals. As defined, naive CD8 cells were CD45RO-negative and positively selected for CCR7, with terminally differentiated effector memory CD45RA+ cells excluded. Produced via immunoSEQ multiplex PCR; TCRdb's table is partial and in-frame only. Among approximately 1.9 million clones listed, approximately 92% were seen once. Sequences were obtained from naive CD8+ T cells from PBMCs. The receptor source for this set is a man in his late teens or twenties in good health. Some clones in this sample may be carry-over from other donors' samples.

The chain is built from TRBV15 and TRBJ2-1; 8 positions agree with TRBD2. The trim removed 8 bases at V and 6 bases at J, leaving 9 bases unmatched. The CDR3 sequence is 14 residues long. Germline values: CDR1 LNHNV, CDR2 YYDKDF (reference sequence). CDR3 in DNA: TGTGCCACCGGCCGGGGGGGGCCAGGCAATGAGCAGTTCTTC. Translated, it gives CATGRGGPGNEQFF.

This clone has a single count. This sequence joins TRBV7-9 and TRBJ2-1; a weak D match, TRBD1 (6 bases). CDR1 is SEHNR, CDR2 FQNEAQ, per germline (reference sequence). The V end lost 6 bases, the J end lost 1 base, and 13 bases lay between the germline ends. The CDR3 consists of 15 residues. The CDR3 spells CASSRQVMSYNEQFF. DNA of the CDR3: TGTGCCAGCAGTAGACAGGTTATGTCCTACAATGAGCAGTTCTTC.

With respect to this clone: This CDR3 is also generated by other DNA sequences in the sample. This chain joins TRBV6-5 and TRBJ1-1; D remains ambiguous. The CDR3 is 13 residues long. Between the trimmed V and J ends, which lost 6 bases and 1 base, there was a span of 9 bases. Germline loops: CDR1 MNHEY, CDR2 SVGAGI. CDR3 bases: TGTGCCAGCAGACGGACGGGGAACACTGAAGCTTTCTTT. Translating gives CASRRTGNTEAFF.

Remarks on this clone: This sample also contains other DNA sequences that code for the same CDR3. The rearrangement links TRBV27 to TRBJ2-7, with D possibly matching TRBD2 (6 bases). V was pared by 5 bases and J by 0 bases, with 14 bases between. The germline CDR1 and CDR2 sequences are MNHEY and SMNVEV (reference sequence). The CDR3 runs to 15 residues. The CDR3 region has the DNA TGTGCCAGCAGTCCATTGGCGGGGAGCTCCTACGAGCAGTACTTC. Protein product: CASSPLAGSSYEQYF.

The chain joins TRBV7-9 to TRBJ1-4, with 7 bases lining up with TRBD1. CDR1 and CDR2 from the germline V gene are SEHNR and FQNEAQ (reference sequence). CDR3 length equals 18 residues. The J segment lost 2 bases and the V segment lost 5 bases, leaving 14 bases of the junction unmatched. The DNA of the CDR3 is TGTGCCAGCAGCCGAAATATCGGACAGGTCAGCACTAATGAAAAACTGTTTTTT. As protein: CASSRNIGQVSTNEKLFF.

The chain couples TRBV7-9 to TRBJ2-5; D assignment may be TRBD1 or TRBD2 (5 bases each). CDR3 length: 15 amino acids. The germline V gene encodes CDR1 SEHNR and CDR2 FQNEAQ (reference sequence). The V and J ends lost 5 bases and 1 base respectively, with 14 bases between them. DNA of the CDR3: TGTGCCAGCAGCGAACGGCGAGGGACCCAAGAGACCCAGTACTTC. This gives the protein CASSERRGTQETQYF.

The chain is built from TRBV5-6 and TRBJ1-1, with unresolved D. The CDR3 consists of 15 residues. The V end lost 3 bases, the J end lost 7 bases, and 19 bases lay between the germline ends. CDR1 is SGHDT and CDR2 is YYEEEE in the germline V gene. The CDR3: CASSYTLDAGLEAFF. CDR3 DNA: TGTGCCAGCAGCTACACCCTCGACGCGGGTCTTGAAGCTTTCTTT.

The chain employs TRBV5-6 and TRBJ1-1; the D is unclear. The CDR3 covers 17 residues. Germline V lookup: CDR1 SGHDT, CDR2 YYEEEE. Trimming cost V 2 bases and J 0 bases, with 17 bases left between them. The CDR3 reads CASSFGFRDRLNTEAFF. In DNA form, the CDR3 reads TGTGCCAGCAGCTTCGGATTTAGAGACCGATTGAACACTGAAGCTTTCTTT. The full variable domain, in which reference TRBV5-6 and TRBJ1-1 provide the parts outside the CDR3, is DAGVTQSPTHLIKTRGQQVTLRCSPKSGHDTVSWYQQALGQGPQFIFQYYEEEERQRGNFPDRFSGHQFPNYSSELNVNALLLGDSALYLCASSFGFRDRLNTEAFFGQGTRLTVV.

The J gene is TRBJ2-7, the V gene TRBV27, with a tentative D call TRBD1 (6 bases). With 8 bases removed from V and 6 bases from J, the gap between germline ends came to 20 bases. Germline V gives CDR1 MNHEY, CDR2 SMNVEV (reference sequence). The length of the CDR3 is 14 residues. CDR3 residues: CASHQTTGTGEQYF. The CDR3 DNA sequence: TGTGCCAGCCACCAAACGACAGGTACTGGCGAGCAGTACTTC.

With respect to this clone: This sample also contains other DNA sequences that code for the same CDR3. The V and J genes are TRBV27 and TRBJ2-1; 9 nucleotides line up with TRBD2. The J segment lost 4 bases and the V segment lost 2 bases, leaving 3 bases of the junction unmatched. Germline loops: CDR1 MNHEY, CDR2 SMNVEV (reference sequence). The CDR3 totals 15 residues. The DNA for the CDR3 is TGTGCCAGCAGTTTACTAGCGGGAAGATACAATGAGCAGTTCTTC. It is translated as CASSLLAGRYNEQFF.

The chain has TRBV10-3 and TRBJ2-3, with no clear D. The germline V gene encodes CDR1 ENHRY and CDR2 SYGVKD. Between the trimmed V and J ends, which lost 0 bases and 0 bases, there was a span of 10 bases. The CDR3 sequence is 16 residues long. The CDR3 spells CAISESPTDSTDTQYF. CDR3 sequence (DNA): TGTGCCATCAGTGAGTCACCTACGGATAGCACAGATACGCAGTATTTT.

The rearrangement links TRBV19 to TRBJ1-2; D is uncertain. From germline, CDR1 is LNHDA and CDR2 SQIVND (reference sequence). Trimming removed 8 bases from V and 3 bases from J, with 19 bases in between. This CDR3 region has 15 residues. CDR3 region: CASHSMREEDYGYTF. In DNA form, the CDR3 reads TGTGCCAGTCACTCAATGCGGGAGGAAGACTATGGCTACACCTTC.

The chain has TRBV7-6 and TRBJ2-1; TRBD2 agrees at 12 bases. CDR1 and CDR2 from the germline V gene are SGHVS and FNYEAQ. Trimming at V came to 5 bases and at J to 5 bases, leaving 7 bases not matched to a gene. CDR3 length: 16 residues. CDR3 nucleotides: TGTGCCAGCAGCCCCTGGACTAGCGGGGCTCACAATGAGCAGTTCTTC. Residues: CASSPWTSGAHNEQFF. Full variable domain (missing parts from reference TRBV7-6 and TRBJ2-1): GAGVSQSPRYKVTKRGQDVALRCDPISGHVSLYWYRQALGQGPEFLTYFNYEAQQDKSGLPNDRFSAERPEGSISTLTIQRTEQRDSAMYRCASSPWTSGAHNEQFFGPGTRLTVL.

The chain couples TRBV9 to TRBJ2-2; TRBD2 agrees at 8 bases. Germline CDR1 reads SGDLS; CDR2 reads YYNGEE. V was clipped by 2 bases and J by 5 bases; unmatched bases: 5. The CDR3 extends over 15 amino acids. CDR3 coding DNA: TGTGCCAGCAGCGTCTCGGGGGGGCTAACCGGGGAGCTGTTTTTT. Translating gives CASSVSGGLTGELFF.

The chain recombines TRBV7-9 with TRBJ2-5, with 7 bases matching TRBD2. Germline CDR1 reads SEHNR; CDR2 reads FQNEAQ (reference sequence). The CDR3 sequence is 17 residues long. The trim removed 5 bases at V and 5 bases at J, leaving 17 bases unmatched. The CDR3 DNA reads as TGTGCCAGCAGCCCTACCTTACTAGCGAGCCTCTTGGAGACCCAGTACTTC. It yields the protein CASSPTLLASLLETQYF.

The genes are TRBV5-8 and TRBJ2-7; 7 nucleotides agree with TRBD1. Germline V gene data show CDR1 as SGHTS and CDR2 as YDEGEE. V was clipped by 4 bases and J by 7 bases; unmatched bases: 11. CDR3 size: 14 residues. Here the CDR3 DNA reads TGTGCCAGCAGCCACCTACGACAGGGTGAAGAGCAGTACTTC. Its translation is CASSHLRQGEEQYF.

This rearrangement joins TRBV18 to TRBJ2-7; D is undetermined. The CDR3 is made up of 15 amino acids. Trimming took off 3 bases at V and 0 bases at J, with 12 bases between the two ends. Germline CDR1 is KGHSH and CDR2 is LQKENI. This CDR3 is CASSPGGPSSYEQYF. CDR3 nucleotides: TGTGCCAGCTCACCTGGCGGTCCGAGCTCCTACGAGCAGTACTTC.

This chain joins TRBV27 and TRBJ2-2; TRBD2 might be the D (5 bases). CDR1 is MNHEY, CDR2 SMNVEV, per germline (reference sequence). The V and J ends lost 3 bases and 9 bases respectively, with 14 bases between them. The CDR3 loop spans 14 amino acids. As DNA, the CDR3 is TGTGCCAGCAGTTTTTCACTAGATGACCGGGAGCTGTTTTTT. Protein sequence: CASSFSLDDRELFF.

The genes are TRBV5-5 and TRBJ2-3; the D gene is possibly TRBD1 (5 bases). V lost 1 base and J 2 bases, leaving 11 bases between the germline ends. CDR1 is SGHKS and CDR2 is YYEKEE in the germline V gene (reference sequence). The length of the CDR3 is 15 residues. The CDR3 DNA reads TGTGCCAGCAGCTTGTTTGTCAGGGACACAGATACGCAGTATTTT. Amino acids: CASSLFVRDTDTQYF.

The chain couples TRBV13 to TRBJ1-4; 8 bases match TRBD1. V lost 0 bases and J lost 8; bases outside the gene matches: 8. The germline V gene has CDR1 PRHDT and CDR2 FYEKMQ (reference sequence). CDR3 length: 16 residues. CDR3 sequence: CASSLGARTGREKLFF. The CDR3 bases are TGTGCCAGCAGCTTAGGCGCCCGGACAGGGAGGGAAAAACTGTTTTTT.

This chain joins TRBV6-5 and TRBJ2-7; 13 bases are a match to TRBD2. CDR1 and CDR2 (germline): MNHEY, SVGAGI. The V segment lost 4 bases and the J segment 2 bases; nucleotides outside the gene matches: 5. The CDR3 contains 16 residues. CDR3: CASSWTSGSFTYEQYF. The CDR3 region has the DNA TGTGCCAGCAGTTGGACTAGCGGGAGTTTCACCTACGAGCAGTACTTC.

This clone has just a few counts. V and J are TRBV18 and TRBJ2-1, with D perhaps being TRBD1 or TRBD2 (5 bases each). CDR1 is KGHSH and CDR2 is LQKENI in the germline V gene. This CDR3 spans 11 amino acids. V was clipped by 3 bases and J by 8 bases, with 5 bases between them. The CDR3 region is CASSPGDEQFF. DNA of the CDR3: TGTGCCAGCTCACCGGGGGATGAGCAGTTCTTC.

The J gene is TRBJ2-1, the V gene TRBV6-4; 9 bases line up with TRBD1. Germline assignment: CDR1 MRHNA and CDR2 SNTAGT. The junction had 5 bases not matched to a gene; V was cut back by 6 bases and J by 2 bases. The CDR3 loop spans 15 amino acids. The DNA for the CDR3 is TGTGCCAGCAGCTTTGGGACAGGGCCCTACAATGAGCAGTTCTTC. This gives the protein CASSFGTGPYNEQFF.

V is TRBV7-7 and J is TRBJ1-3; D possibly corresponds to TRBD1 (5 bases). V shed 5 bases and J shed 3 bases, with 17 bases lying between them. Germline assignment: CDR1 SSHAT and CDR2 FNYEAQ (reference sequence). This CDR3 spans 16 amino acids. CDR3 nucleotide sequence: TGTGCCAGCAGCCCAGGAGGGACGGAGGATGGAAACACCATATATTTT. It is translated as CASSPGGTEDGNTIYF.

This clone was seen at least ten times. The CDR3 nucleotides read TGTGCCAGCAGTGACACCCGTACGGTGAACACTGAAGCTTTCTTT. It specifies CASSDTRTVNTEAFF. V usage is TRBV2 and J usage is TRBJ1-1; D ambiguous. The CDR3 covers 15 residues. V lost 3 bases to trimming and J lost 0 bases, with 11 bases between them. Germline CDR1 reads SNHLY; CDR2 reads FYNNEI.